This TCR beta chain originates from a study of cytomegalovirus exposure and HLA in healthy donors. Findings of the study overall: With high specificity and sensitivity, the classifier reportedly diagnosed cytomegalovirus status. In a later analysis, HLA-associated beta chains showed higher expansion and lower generation probabilities than comparable chains.

PCR employed 60 Vbeta and 13 Jbeta primers. Some clones are missing from TCRdb's copy, which holds only in-frame ones; the method was immunoSEQ multiplex PCR. The data show about 300,000 clones, 75% to 90% seen once. Turning to this clone: Its target is unknown.

The CDR3 is 18 amino acids. Germline-derived CDR1 and CDR2 are SGHVS and FQNEAQ. V gave up 4 bases and J gave up 0 bases; unmatched junction bases: 9. The chain combines TRBV7-8 with TRBJ1-3, with 10 bases fitting TRBD1. This TCR was sampled from a man in his forties in good health and CMV-seropositive. The sequencing input was PBMCs. CDR3 nucleotide sequence: TGTGCCAGCAGCTCCTCCGGGACAGGGGTAATCTCTGGAAACACCATATATTTT. It specifies CASSSSGTGVISGNTIYF.